The entry below describes one T cell receptor (beta chain). Assembly of TCR beta libraries relied on iRepertoire HTBI primers together with Arm-PCR of CDR3 regions. A single record per CDR3 protein comes from TCRdb applying MiXCR to the multiplex PCR reads. This sample yields hundreds of thousands of distinct CDR3 sequences, of which roughly 13% are seen a single time; under 10% belongs to the top ten. The sample's time point: newly diagnosed GD, antithyroid drugs for less than 3 months. The authors made the TCR library using RNA they extracted from PBMCs. Guidelines of the American Thyroid Association were used to diagnose Graves' disease. From germline, CDR1 is MNHEY and CDR2 SVGEGT. The V gene lost 2 bases and the J gene lost 2 bases, with 7 bases spanning the gap. The CDR3 loop spans 13 amino acids. These data come from a study of regulatory T cells in long-lasting Graves disease. This same sample was also part of a study on T cells in Graves' hyperthyroidism and ophthalmopathy.

The sequencing used peripheral blood mononuclear cells (PBMCs), collected at new diagnosis, from a patient treated with antithyroid drugs. This clonotype was sampled from a young man with Graves disease. The chain has TRBV6-2 or TRBV6-3 and TRBJ2-7; D not certain. CDR3: CASSYRSPYEQYF. For the CDR3, the DNA is TGTGCCAGCAGTTACCGGAGTCCCTACGAGCAGTACTTC.